The T cell receptor beta chain under discussion was sequenced for a study of identical twins. CDR1 SGHRS and CDR2 YFSETQ come from the germline V gene. The CDR3 sequence is 15 residues long. With 4 bases removed from V and 0 bases from J, the gap between germline ends came to 11 bases. Study-wide findings and caveats: Whereas memory repertoires showed no such difference, abundant cord blood beta clonotypes carried fewer insertions. The authors drew conclusions from cross-sectional statistical analysis rather than following the same donors. Potential partial confounding of zero-insertion analyses by invariant MAIT and iNKT cells was noted. Researchers reported excess low generation probability among twin-shared out-of-frame alpha sequences.

On this clonotype: What it binds is not known.

MiXCR, applied by TCRdb to the 5' RACE reads, yields one record per CDR3 protein. The repertoire holds 1.5 million to 2 million distinct CDR3 sequences, with roughly a third as singletons. Sequenced: cord blood. The chain couples TRBV5-1 to TRBJ2-1; D remains ambiguous. The sequence was obtained from a newborn girl in good health. DNA of the CDR3: TGCGCCAGCAGCCCCTCTTCGAACTCCTACAATGAGCAGTTCTTC. Translation gives CASSPSSNSYNEQFF.